These 21 T cell receptor beta chains originate from one sample sequenced in a study of CD8+CD57+ T cells in acquired aplastic anemia. Patients picked for sequencing had shown CD8+CD57+ cell expansion detected by flow cytometry. Profiles of TCR beta VDJ and CDR3 were generated from a genomic DNA template. MiXCR was run by TCRdb on the reads, yielding one entry per CDR3 protein. Seen here are over 150,000 distinct CDR3 sequences, about 52% observed once, and the top ten hold about an eighth. Sequenced material: sorted CD4+, CD8+, or CD8+CD57+ T cells (not recorded which) from PBMCs. The source is a human donor with aplastic anemia.

This clonotype was seen a single time. The V call is TRBV29-1, the J call TRBJ1-2; D perhaps matches TRBD1 (5 bases). In germline, CDR1 is SQVTM, CDR2 ANQGSEA. The CDR3 runs 12 residues. V lost 6 bases and J lost 6, with 14 bases in between. For the CDR3, the DNA is TGCAGCGTCTCCACAGGACCAAATGGCTACACCTTC. Amino acids: CSVSTGPNGYTF. The full variable domain, completed using reference TRBV29-1 and TRBJ1-2, is SAVISQKPSRDICQRGTSLTIQCQVDSQVTMMFWYRQQPGQSLTLIATANQGSEATYESGFVIDKFPISRPNLTFSTLTVSNMSPEDSSIYLCSVSTGPNGYTFGSGTRLTVV.

This clonotype has ten or more counts. The rearrangement links TRBV7-7 to TRBJ2-2; TRBD2 matches at 14 bases. CDR3 size: 16 residues. After removal of 3 bases from V and 7 bases from J, the junction contained 4 bases not matched to a gene. CDR1 is SSHAT, CDR2 FNYEAQ, per germline (reference sequence). This CDR3 is CASSLGLAGENGELFF. CDR3 in DNA: TGTGCCAGCAGCTTGGGACTAGCGGGGGAGAACGGGGAGCTGTTTTTT.

The V and J genes are TRBV10-1 and TRBJ1-2, with TRBD1 matching over 9 bases. The CDR3 covers 15 residues. The trim removed 4 bases at V and 2 bases at J, leaving 5 bases unmatched. Per germline, CDR1 WNHNN and CDR2 SYGVQD (reference sequence). CDR3 coding DNA: TGCGCCAGCAGTGCTCGGGACAGGGCCAACTATGGCTACACCTTC. Protein: CASSARDRANYGYTF.

The rearrangement links TRBV10-1 to TRBJ2-7, with D possibly matching TRBD1 (5 bases). V dropped 5 bases and J dropped 3 bases, with 14 bases sitting between them. This CDR3 contains 14 residues. The germline CDR1 and CDR2 sequences are WNHNN and SYGVQD (reference sequence). CDR3 sequence reads: CASSQGRLVYEQYF. CDR3 sequence (DNA): TGCGCCAGCAGTCAGGGTCGACTGGTCTACGAGCAGTACTTC.

In its sample, this clonotype was seen once. V and J are TRBV4-2 and TRBJ2-3, with D hard to call. Trimming pared 4 bases from V and 3 bases from J, leaving 17 bases between. The CDR3 extends over 16 amino acids. In germline, CDR1 is LGHNA, CDR2 YNFKEQ. The CDR3 bases are TGTGCCAGCAGCCGCCCCACCAGTGACTTGACAGATACGCAGTATTTT. It yields the protein CASSRPTSDLTDTQYF.

This clonotype occurred many times. V and J are TRBV4-3 and TRBJ2-3, with no clear D. Germline CDR1 reads LGHNA; CDR2 reads YSLEER. The CDR3 covers 13 residues. Trimming removed 0 bases at V and 4 bases at J, with 5 bases between. The DNA of the CDR3 is TGCGCCAGCAGCCAAGATGGGGCAGATACGCAGTATTTT. This gives the protein CASSQDGADTQYF.

The sample holds many counts of this clonotype. This chain uses TRBV7-9 with TRBJ2-7; a possible D gene is TRBD1 (6 bases). V lost 5 bases to trimming and J lost 3 bases, with 14 bases between them. Germline CDR1 and CDR2: SEHNR and FQNEAQ (reference sequence). This CDR3 comprises 14 residues. DNA for the CDR3: TGTGCCAGCAGCCCACGGGACAACGTCTACGAGCAGTACTTC. As protein: CASSPRDNVYEQYF.

The V call is TRBV11-1, the J call TRBJ2-1; 8 nucleotides agree with TRBD2. Germline V lookup: CDR1 SGHAT, CDR2 FQDESV (reference sequence). The CDR3 length is 14 residues. Trimming removed 3 bases from V and 7 bases from J; junction bases left unmatched: 5. The CDR3: CASSFGGAGNEQFF. The DNA for the CDR3 is TGTGCCAGCAGCTTCGGGGGGGCGGGGAATGAGCAGTTCTTC.

Points on this clonotype: A junction boundary mismatches the germline segment, possibly from a read error. This sequence joins TRBV12-3 or TRBV12-4 and TRBJ2-3, with 11 bases matching TRBD2. The CDR3 is 14 amino acids. CDR3: CAGSLAGGLNTQYF. The CDR3 DNA reads as TGTGCCGGCAGTCTAGCGGGGGGTCTTAATACGCAGTATTTT.

The chain is built from TRBV10-2 and TRBJ2-7; TRBD2 might be the D (6 bases). V was shortened by 3 bases and J by 4 bases, with 13 bases between the two germline ends. The CDR3 totals 14 residues. Germline V gene sequence: CDR1 WSHSY, CDR2 SAAADI. CDR3 in DNA: TGCGCCAGCAGTGATCCGGGGGTTTTTTACGAGCAGTACTTC. This codes for CASSDPGVFYEQYF.

This clonotype has ten or more counts. J is TRBJ1-2 and V is TRBV20-1, with 10 bases identical to TRBD1. Germline V gene sequence: CDR1 DFQATT, CDR2 SNEGSKA (reference sequence). Germline trimming cut 3 bases from V and 5 bases from J; bases unmatched to any gene: 6. CDR3 size: 14 residues. The CDR3 reads CSASRDRGPYGYTF. Here the CDR3 DNA reads TGCAGTGCTAGCCGGGACAGGGGACCTTATGGCTACACCTTC.

The chain combines TRBV10-3 with TRBJ2-7; the match to TRBD2 covers 8 bases. This CDR3 is 16 amino acids long. With 0 bases clipped from V and 3 bases from J, the junction kept 7 bases outside the gene matches. Germline V CDR1 and CDR2: ENHRY, SYGVKD. The CDR3 bases are TGTGCCATCAGTGAGTCGGTGAGCGGGAGTCGCTACGAGCAGTACTTC. Its translation is CAISESVSGSRYEQYF.

This clonotype appeared many times. The chain combines TRBV5-1 with TRBJ2-5, with TRBD2 matching 8 bases. The germline gives CDR1 SGHRS, CDR2 YFSETQ. The CDR3 covers 15 residues. J lost 5 bases, V lost 2 bases, and 8 bases had no gene match. This chain's CDR3 is CASSLAGGAQETQYF. In DNA, the CDR3 is TGCGCCAGCAGCTTAGCCGGGGGGGCTCAGGAGACCCAGTACTTC.

The V call is TRBV7-2, the J call TRBJ2-7; D perhaps matches TRBD1 (6 bases). CDR1 is SGHTA, CDR2 FQGNSA, per germline. V was cut by 2 bases and J by 2 bases, with 13 bases left in between. CDR3 length equals 15 residues. The DNA for the CDR3 is TGTGCCAGCAGCTTAAGTTTGGACAGTACCTACGAGCAGTACTTC. Translated: CASSLSLDSTYEQYF.

The chain joins TRBV4-3 to TRBJ1-2; D perhaps matches TRBD1 (5 bases). The CDR3 is 16 amino acids. The V gene lost 0 bases and the J gene lost 0 bases, with 11 bases spanning the gap. Germline V gives CDR1 LGHNA, CDR2 YSLEER. CDR3 DNA sequence: TGCGCCAGCAGCCAAGATTGGGACGGCCCTAACTATGGCTACACCTTC. It translates to CASSQDWDGPNYGYTF.

This clonotype was observed many times. The rearrangement joins TRBV5-4 to TRBJ1-4, with D unresolved. The germline gives CDR1 SGHNT, CDR2 YYREEE (reference sequence). This CDR3 is built from 14 residues. Trimming stripped 0 bases from V and 8 bases from J, with 11 bases between. This chain's CDR3 is CASSLAQRREKLFF. The CDR3 nucleotides read TGTGCCAGCAGCTTGGCGCAGAGGAGGGAAAAACTGTTTTTT.

This sequence joins TRBV19 and TRBJ2-3, with 10 bases fitting TRBD2. In germline, CDR1 is LNHDA, CDR2 SQIVND (reference sequence). The CDR3 runs to 15 residues. V was clipped by 6 bases and J by 6 bases; unmatched bases: 9. DNA of the CDR3: TGTGCCAGTAGAGCAGCGGGAGGGCCCCGGGATACGCAGTATTTT. It codes for CASRAAGGPRDTQYF.

A remark on this clonotype: At one end the junction does not follow the germline gene, possibly because of a read error. CDR3 in amino acids: CASSTQGHGYTF. The DNA for the CDR3 is TGTGCCAGCAGCACACAGGGTCATGGCTACACCTTT. V is TRBV13 and J is TRBJ1-2, with D tentatively TRBD1 (6 bases). The CDR3 totals 12 residues. Per the germline V gene, CDR1 is PRHDT and CDR2 is FYEKMQ (reference sequence).

A remark on this clonotype: Being one base from a much bigger clone, this may be a read error. This chain connects TRBV9 to TRBJ2-2, with D perhaps TRBD1 or TRBD2 (7 bases each). Per the germline V gene, CDR1 is SGDLS and CDR2 is YYNGEE. This CDR3 is 15 amino acids long. The CDR3 DNA reads as TGTGCCAGCAGCGTAATTTCAGGGGGAGGCGGGGGGCTGTTTTTT. Translating it yields CASSVISGGGGGLFF. The entire variable domain, with the rest obtained from reference TRBV9 and TRBJ2-2, is as follows: DSGVTQTPKHLITATGQRVTLRCSPRSGDLSVYWYQQSLDQGLQFLIQYYNGEERAKGNILERFSAQQFPDLHSELNLSSLELGDSALYFCASSVISGGGGGLFFGEGSRLTVL.

This clonotype was seen repeatedly, ten times or more. The chain carries TRBV7-6 and TRBJ2-7; 8 nucleotides match TRBD1. The CDR3 totals 14 residues. Trimming at V came to 4 bases and at J to 2 bases, leaving 4 bases not matched to a gene. Germline V gives CDR1 SGHVS, CDR2 FNYEAQ. For the CDR3, the DNA is TGTGCCAGCAGCTCTCGGACAGGGCCCTACGAGCAGTACTTC. Amino acids: CASSSRTGPYEQYF.

CDR3 sequence (DNA): TGCGCCAGCAGTAGGCAGGGCACAGATACGCAGTATTTT. This codes for CASSRQGTDTQYF. The chain joins TRBV5-1 to TRBJ2-3; D is unresolved. The CDR3 runs to 13 residues. V was cut by 5 bases and J by 1 base, with 8 bases left in between. Germline V gives CDR1 SGHRS, CDR2 YFSETQ.